Listed here are 4 T cell receptor beta chains from one sample, sequenced in a study of blood T cell repertoires in COVID-19 (dated by TCRdb to the early 2020s). The library was obtained by the immunoSEQ multiplex PCR assay. TCRdb carries this immuneACCESS record with in-frame sequences only. Its versions omit some clonotypes, under half of them owing to an unresolved V gene in the studies checked, with the rest unexplained. Within this sample are around 370,000 clones, with 90% of them counted one time only. The leading ten clones occupy about 6.8% of the sample. The sample comprised peripheral blood. The receptors were gathered from a man younger than 35 with active or convalescent COVID-19.

The V and J genes are TRBV19 and TRBJ1-5, with D uncertain. Germline values: CDR1 LNHDA, CDR2 SQIVND (reference sequence). V lost 1 base, J lost 0 bases, and 4 bases lay in between. The CDR3 covers 14 residues. Written as DNA, the CDR3 is TGTGCCAGTAGTATAGGTCGTAGCAATCAGCCCCAGCATTTT. This translates into CASSIGRSNQPQHF. Full variable domain (missing parts from reference TRBV19 and TRBJ1-5): DGGITQSPKYLFRKEGQNVTLSCEQNLNHDAMYWYRQDPGQGLRLIYYSQIVNDFQKGDIAEGYSVSREKKESFPLTVTSAQKNPTAFYLCASSIGRSNQPQHFGDGTRLSIL.

This rearrangement joins TRBV28 to TRBJ1-6, with 8 bases fitting TRBD1. The V gene's germline CDR1 is MDHEN and CDR2 SYDVKM. The CDR3 runs 16 residues. V shed 6 bases, J shed 7 bases, and the junction held 11 bases outside the gene matches. The CDR3 protein is CASRPGTGLENSPLHF. CDR3 DNA sequence: TGTGCCAGCAGGCCCGGGACAGGATTGGAGAATTCACCCCTCCACTTT.

The chain joins TRBV12-3 or TRBV12-4 to TRBJ2-5; D might be TRBD1 (6 bases). V lost 6 bases to trimming and J lost 3 bases, with 11 bases between them. The CDR3 runs 13 residues. CDR3 loop: CASRWGPEETQYF. The DNA for the CDR3 is TGTGCCAGCAGATGGGGGCCAGAAGAGACCCAGTACTTC.

This clone was recorded once. The chain joins TRBV4-2 to TRBJ1-1, with D perhaps TRBD1 (5 bases). This CDR3 has 15 residues. Germline V gene sequence: CDR1 LGHNA, CDR2 YNFKEQ. Trimming left V 0 bases short and J 3 bases short, with 11 bases between. In DNA, the CDR3 is TGTGCCAGCAGCCAAGATAAGGGGATTTACACTGAAGCTTTCTTT. Encoded protein: CASSQDKGIYTEAFF.